A selection of T cell receptor beta chains follows, all from one sample in a study of blood T cell repertoires in COVID-19. Sequencing was performed with immunoSEQ multiplex PCR; in TCRdb, only in-frame clones are kept and a portion is missing. The profile covers approximately 74,000 clones, with 65% to 85% appearing a single time and approximately 2.4% taken by the ten largest. Sequenced input: peripheral blood. These receptors all stem from a man older than 75 with active or convalescent COVID-19. Each CDR3 is given without its conserved first and last residue. Only some rows state a clone size, as once, few, many or a class for expanded clones.

clone_size	v_call	j_call	cdr3_aa
once	TRBV19	TRBJ2-7	ASSVSGTSRYEQY
-	TRBV9	TRBJ2-1	ASSVGRGSSYNEQF
-	TRBV7-8	TRBJ2-1	ASRKSGRSYNEQF
-	TRBV4-3	TRBJ2-1	ASSPTAGGYNEQF
once	TRBV5-1	TRBJ2-5	ASSKTGVQETQY
-	TRBV11-3	TRBJ1-3	ASSKTGYGNTIY
few	TRBV7-6	TRBJ2-2	ASSLRPTAANTGELF
few	TRBV6-2/TRBV6-3	TRBJ2-2	ASRPDGRSGELF
once	TRBV5-1	TRBJ1-5	ASSLWGEAEQPQH
-	TRBV5-1	TRBJ1-4	ASRLGGSANEKLF
-	TRBV9	TRBJ2-5	ASSVEGLAGQETQY
-	TRBV5-1	TRBJ1-6	ASSTGGGVGNSPLH
-	TRBV7-9	TRBJ2-3	ASSLISRGRTQY
-	TRBV29-1	TRBJ1-2	SVEAGSGYT
once	TRBV7-2	TRBJ2-2	ASITEAGAPMGELF
-	TRBV20-1	TRBJ1-2	SAGWQDGYT
-	TRBV7-2	TRBJ2-2	ASSPSGLAGEGGELF
-	TRBV28	TRBJ2-7	ASSSPRYEQY
-	TRBV6-6	TRBJ1-4	ASSNRGGEKLF
-	TRBV27	TRBJ2-7	ASSLYPGAGAGEQY
-	TRBV2	TRBJ2-3	ASGGSGRAADTQY
-	TRBV28	TRBJ2-7	ASSLGTGGLAGVYEQY
-	TRBV30	TRBJ1-5	AWSVYNSNQPQH
-	TRBV6-5	TRBJ1-1	ASSLDRSMNTEAF
once	TRBV14	TRBJ2-7	ASSRPGLAGVYEQY
-	TRBV15	TRBJ1-5	ATSRTGNQPQH
few	TRBV7-2	TRBJ1-5	ASSLGAGQGTFPQH
-	TRBV15	TRBJ2-7	ATSRDLSTGSYEQY
few	TRBV7-2	TRBJ2-1	ASSLGLANNEQF
-	TRBV6-5	TRBJ1-4	ASSTYRGREKLF
-	TRBV7-9	TRBJ1-3	ASSGPSTAGNTIY
-	TRBV14	TRBJ1-2	ASSHLFGGYGYT
once	TRBV5-1	TRBJ2-2	ASSSGQGGATGELF
-	TRBV15	TRBJ2-5	ATSRGGTGQETQY
-	TRBV2	TRBJ2-5	ASSEAAPGETQY
-	TRBV7-8	TRBJ1-2	ASSLGGDKGGYT
-	TRBV4-1	TRBJ2-3	ASSQGGLGTDTQY
-	TRBV5-1	TRBJ2-7	ASSLGVTSGEQY
-	TRBV15	TRBJ2-3	ATSKRGGASTDTQY
once	TRBV11-3	TRBJ2-5	ASSLVFGTGKQETQY
-	TRBV6-5	TRBJ1-1	ASSYEGGFTEAF
-	TRBV29-1	TRBJ2-3	SVDSSSTDTQY
-	TRBV7-6	TRBJ2-1	ASSLVGRARDNEQF
-	TRBV5-8	TRBJ2-3	ASSFLPSGIDTQY
few	TRBV9	TRBJ2-5	ASSKSGLWETQY
-	TRBV9	TRBJ2-2	ASSARTSGRAFGELF
-	TRBV5-6	TRBJ2-5	ASSLAAGPKTQY
few	TRBV5-1	TRBJ2-7	ASSSGTGGVEQY
-	TRBV27	TRBJ2-7	ATGSPTQGVYEQY
-	TRBV3-1/TRBV3-2	TRBJ1-5	ASSLSVGVNQPQH
-	TRBV30	TRBJ1-5	AWSAGVRQPQH
once	TRBV7-2	TRBJ2-3	ASSQIHSTDTQY
-	TRBV27	TRBJ2-2	ASSPGTGNTGELF
-	TRBV6-5	TRBJ1-5	ASRRRQGGNQPQH